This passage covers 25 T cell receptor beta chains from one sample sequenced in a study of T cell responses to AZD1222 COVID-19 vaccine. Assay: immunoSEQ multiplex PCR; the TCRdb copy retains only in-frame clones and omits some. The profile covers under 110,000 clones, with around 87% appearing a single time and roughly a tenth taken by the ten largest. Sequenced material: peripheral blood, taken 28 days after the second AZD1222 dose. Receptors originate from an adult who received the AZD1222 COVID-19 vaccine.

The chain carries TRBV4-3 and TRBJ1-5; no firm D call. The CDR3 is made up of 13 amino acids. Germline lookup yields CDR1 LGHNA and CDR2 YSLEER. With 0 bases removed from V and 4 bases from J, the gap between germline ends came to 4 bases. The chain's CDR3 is CASSQDWNQPQHF. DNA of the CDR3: TGCGCCAGCAGCCAAGACTGGAATCAGCCCCAGCATTTT.

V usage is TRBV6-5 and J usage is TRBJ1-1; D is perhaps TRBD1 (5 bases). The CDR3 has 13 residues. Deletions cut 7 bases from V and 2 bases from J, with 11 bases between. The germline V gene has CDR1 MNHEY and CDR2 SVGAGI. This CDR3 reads CASTNTGNTEAFF. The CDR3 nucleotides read TGTGCCAGCACTAATACAGGTAACACTGAAGCTTTCTTT.

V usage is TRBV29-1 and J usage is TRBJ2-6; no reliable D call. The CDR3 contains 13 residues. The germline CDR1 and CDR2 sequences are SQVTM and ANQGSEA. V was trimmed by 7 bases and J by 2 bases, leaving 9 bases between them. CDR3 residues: CSAPIAGANVLTF. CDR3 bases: TGCAGCGCGCCAATAGCTGGGGCCAACGTCCTGACTTTC.

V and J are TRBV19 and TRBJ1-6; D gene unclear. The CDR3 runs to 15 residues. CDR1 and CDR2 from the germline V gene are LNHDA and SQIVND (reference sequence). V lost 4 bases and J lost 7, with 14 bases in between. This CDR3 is CASSTVTTLNSPLHF. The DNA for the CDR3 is TGTGCCAGTAGTACGGTTACGACACTGAATTCACCCCTCCACTTT.

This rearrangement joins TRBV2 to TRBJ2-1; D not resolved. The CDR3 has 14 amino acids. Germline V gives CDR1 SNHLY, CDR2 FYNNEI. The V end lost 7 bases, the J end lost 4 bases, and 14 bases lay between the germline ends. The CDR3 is CASKSTARYNEQFF. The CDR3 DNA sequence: TGTGCCAGCAAGAGCACCGCACGTTACAATGAGCAGTTCTTC.

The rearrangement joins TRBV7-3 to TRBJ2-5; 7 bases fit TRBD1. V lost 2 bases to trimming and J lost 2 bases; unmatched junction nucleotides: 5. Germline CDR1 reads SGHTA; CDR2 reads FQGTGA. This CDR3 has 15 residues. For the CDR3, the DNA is TGTGCCAGCAGCTTAGAGGGACAGCATCAAGAGACCCAGTACTTC. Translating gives CASSLEGQHQETQYF.

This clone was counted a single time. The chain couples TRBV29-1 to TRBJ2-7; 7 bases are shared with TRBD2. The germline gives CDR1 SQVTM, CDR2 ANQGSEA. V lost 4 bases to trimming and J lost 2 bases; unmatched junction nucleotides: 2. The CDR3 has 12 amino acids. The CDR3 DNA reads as TGCAGCGTTGGGGAGGGCCCCTACGAGCAGTACTTC. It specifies CSVGEGPYEQYF.

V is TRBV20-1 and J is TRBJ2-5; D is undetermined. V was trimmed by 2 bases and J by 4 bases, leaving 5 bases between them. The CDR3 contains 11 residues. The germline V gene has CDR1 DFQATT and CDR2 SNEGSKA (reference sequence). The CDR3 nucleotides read TGCAGTGCTAGAACTCCAGAGACCCAGTACTTC. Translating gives CSARTPETQYF.

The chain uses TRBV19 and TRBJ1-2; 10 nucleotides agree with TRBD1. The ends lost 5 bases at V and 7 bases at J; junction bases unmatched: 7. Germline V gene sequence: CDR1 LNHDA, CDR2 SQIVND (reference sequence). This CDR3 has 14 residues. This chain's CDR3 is CASSSRDRGFGYTF. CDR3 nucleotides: TGTGCCAGTAGTTCCCGGGACAGGGGATTTGGCTACACCTTC. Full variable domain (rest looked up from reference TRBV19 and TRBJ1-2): DGGITQSPKYLFRKEGQNVTLSCEQNLNHDAMYWYRQDPGQGLRLIYYSQIVNDFQKGDIAEGYSVSREKKESFPLTVTSAQKNPTAFYLCASSSRDRGFGYTFGSGTRLTVV.

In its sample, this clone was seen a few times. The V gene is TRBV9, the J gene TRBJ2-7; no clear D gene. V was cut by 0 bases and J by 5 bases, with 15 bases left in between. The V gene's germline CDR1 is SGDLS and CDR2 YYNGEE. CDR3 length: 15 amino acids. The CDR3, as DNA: TGTGCCAGCAGCGTAGCCCCCCTCCCGCGGCACGAGCAGTACTTC. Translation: CASSVAPLPRHEQYF.

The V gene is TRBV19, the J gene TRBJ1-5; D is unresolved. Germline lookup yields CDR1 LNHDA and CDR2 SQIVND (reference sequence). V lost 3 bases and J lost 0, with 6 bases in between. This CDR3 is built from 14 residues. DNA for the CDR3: TGTGCCAGTAGTATGACCCATAGCAATCAGCCCCAGCATTTT. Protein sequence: CASSMTHSNQPQHF.

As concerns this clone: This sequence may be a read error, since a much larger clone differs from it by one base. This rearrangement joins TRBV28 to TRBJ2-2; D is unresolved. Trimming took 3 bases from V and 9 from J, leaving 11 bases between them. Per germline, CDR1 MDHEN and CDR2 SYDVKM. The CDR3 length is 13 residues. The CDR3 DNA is TGTGCCAGCAGTTTTATAACGGCCAGGGAGCTGTTTTTT. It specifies CASSFITARELFF.

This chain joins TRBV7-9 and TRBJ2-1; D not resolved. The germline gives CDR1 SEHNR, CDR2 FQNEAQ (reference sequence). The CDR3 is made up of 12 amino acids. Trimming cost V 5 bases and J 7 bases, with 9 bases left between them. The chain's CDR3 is CASSGRSNEQFF. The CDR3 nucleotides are TGTGCCAGCAGCGGGCGATCAAATGAGCAGTTCTTC.

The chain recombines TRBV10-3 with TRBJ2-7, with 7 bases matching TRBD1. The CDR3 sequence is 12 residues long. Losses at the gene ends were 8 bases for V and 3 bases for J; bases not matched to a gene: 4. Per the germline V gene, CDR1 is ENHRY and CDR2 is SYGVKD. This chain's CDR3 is CAIGTDYYEQYF. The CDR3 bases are TGTGCCATCGGGACAGATTACTACGAGCAGTACTTC.

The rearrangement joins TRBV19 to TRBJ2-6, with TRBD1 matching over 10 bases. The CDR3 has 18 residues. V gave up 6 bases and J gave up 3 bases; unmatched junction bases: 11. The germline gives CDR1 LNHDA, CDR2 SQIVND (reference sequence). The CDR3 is CASRSKTGGPIGANVLTF. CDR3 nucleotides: TGTGCCAGTAGGTCGAAGACAGGGGGCCCAATTGGGGCCAACGTCCTGACTTTC.

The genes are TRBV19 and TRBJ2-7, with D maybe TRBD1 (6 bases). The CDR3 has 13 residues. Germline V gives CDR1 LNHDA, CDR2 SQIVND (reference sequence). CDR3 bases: TGTGAAAACCTACAGGGCGCTCAAGACGAGCAGTACTTC. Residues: CENLQGAQDEQYF.

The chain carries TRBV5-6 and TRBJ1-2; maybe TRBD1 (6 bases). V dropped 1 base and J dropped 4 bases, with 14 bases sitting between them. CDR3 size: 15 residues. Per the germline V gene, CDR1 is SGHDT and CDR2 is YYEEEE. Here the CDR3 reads CASSLTGIDPYGYTF. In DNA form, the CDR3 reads TGTGCCAGCAGCTTGACAGGGATAGATCCCTATGGCTACACCTTC.

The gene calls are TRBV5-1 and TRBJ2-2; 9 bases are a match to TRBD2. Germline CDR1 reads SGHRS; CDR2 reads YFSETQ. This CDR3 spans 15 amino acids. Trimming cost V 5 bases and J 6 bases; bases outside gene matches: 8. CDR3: CASRELAGGAGELFF. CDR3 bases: TGCGCCAGCAGAGAACTCGCGGGAGGGGCCGGGGAGCTGTTTTTT.

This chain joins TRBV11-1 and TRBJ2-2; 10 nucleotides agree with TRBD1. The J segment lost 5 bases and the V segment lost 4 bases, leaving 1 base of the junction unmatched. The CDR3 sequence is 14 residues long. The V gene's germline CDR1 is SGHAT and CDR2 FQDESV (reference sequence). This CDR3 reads CASSSGQGTGELFF. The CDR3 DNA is TGTGCCAGCAGCTCGGGACAGGGGACCGGGGAGCTGTTTTTT.

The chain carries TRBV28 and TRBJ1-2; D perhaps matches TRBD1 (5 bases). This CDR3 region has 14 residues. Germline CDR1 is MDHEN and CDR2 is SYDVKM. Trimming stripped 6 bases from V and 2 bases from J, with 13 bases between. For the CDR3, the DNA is TGTGCCAGCAGCCGCGCAGGGACGAACTATGGCTACACCTTC. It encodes CASSRAGTNYGYTF.

The DNA for the CDR3 is TGTGCCAGTAGTACTCAACTGGACTACGAGCAGTACTTC. Protein: CASSTQLDYEQYF. V is TRBV19 and J is TRBJ2-7; no clear D gene. V shed 4 bases and J shed 3 bases, with 10 bases lying between them. The CDR3 is 13 residues long. Germline CDR1 reads LNHDA; CDR2 reads SQIVND (reference sequence).

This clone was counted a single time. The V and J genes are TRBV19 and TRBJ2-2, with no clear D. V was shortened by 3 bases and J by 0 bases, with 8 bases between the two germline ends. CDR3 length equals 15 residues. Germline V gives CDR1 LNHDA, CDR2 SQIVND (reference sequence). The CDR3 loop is CASSIWSSNTGELFF. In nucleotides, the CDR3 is TGTGCCAGTAGTATTTGGAGTTCGAACACCGGGGAGCTGTTTTTT.

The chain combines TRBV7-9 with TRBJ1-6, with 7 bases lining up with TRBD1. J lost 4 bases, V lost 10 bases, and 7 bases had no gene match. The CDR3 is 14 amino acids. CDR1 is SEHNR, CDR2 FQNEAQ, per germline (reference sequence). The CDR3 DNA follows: TGTGCCACCTCCGGGACAGCTTATAATTCACCCCTCCACTTT. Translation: CATSGTAYNSPLHF.

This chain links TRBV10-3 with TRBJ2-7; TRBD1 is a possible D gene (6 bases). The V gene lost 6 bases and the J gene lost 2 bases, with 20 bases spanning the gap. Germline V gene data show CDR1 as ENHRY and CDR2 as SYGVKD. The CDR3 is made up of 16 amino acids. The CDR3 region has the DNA TGTGCCATCAGCATGAGGGGGAACGAGGGGGCCTACGAGCAGTACTTC. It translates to CAISMRGNEGAYEQYF.

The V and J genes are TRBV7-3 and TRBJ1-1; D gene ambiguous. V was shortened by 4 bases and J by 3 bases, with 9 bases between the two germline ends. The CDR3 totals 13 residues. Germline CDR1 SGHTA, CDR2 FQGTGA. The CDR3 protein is CASSSRTDTEAFF. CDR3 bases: TGTGCCAGCAGCTCCCGGACGGACACTGAAGCTTTCTTT. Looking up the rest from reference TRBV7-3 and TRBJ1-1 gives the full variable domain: GAGVSQTPSNKVTEKGKYVELRCDPISGHTALYWYRQSLGQGPEFLIYFQGTGAADDSGLPNDRFFAVRPEGSVSTLKIQRTERGDSAVYLCASSSRTDTEAFFGQGTRLTVV.